A selection of T cell receptor beta chains follows, all from one sample in a study of T cells in Graves' hyperthyroidism and ophthalmopathy. TCRdb re-called the multiplex PCR reads through MiXCR, storing one row per CDR3 protein. The sample records around 430,000 distinct CDR3 sequences, under 15% being singletons. The material sequenced was blood. These receptors were obtained from a woman in her 30s with Graves' hyperthyroidism. CDR3s include the opening cysteine and the closing phenylalanine or tryptophan. The D gene is left open where the match is weak. Where a row states a size, it is once, few, many or the class of an expanded clone; other rows omit it.

J gene | D gene | V gene | clone size | CDR3 protein | CDR3 DNA
TRBJ2-3 | NA | TRBV6-6 | few | CASSYVRSPTDTQYF | TGTGCCAGCAGTTACGTTCGATCCCCCACAGATACGCAGTATTTT
TRBJ2-7 | NA | TRBV20-1 | many | CSASASGYEQYF | TGCAGTGCTAGTGCGAGCGGATACGAGCAGTACTTC
TRBJ2-5 | TRBD2 | TRBV6-5 | many | CASSYPPGAGGKETQYF | TGTGCCAGCAGTTACCCCCCAGGAGCGGGAGGGAAAGAGACCCAGTACTTC
TRBJ1-6 | TRBD1 | TRBV6-1 | many | CASSRTGNNSPLHF | TGTGCCAGCAGTAGGACAGGAAATAATTCACCCCTCCACTTT
TRBJ2-7 | TRBD1 | TRBV28 | many | CASSAQGTAKSYEQYF | TGTGCCAGCAGTGCCCAAGGGACAGCGAAATCCTACGAGCAGTACTTC
TRBJ2-3 | TRBD1 | TRBV6-1 | many | CASKPQGRITDTQYF | TGTGCCAGCAAACCACAGGGGCGCATCACAGATACGCAGTATTTT
TRBJ2-7 | NA | TRBV18 | many | CASSPESNRYEQYF | TGTGCCAGCTCACCGGAGAGCAACAGATACGAGCAGTACTTC
TRBJ2-5 | TRBD1 | TRBV7-9 | few | CASSGWTGQETQYF | TGTGCCAGCAGCGGCTGGACAGGCCAAGAGACCCAGTACTTC
TRBJ2-3 | TRBD2 | TRBV20-1 | many | CSARDSGRDTDTQYF | TGCAGTGCTAGAGATAGCGGGAGGGACACAGATACGCAGTATTTT
TRBJ1-4 | NA | TRBV20-1 | NA | CSARGGRGGGGLATNEKLFF | TGCAGTGCTAGAGGGGGGCGGGGGGGGGGGGGACTAGCAACTAATGAAAAACTGTTTTTT
TRBJ1-1 | NA | TRBV4-1 | few | CASSQQKSEAFF | TGCGCCAGCAGCCAACAGAAATCCGAAGCTTTCTTT
TRBJ2-2 | NA | TRBV3-1 | many | CASSPLTGELFF | TGTGCCAGCAGCCCGCTAACCGGGGAGCTGTTTTTT